These 17 T cell receptor beta chains came from one sample sequenced in a study of blood T cell repertoires in COVID-19. Data came from immunoSEQ multiplex PCR; TCRdb stores just in-frame clones and leaves some out. The table shows fewer than 400,000 clones, with under 90% occurring only once. Sequencing was done on a sample of peripheral blood. These receptors were taken from a woman in her twenties or thirties with COVID-19, enrolled during active disease.

The chain links TRBV5-1 to TRBJ2-3; D uncertain. V was shortened by 7 bases and J by 2 bases, with 11 bases between the two germline ends. The CDR3 runs 13 residues. Germline V gene data show CDR1 as SGHRS and CDR2 as YFSETQ. The CDR3 region is CASGTGDTDTQYF. In DNA, the CDR3 is TGCGCCAGCGGTACCGGAGACACAGATACGCAGTATTTT.

The genes are TRBV3-1 (or the pseudogene TRBV3-2) and TRBJ2-7; TRBD1 agrees at 10 bases. CDR3 length equals 15 residues. Trimming removed 4 bases from V and 6 bases from J; junction bases left unmatched: 9. CDR1 and CDR2 from the germline V gene are LGHDT and YNNKEL (reference sequence). The chain's CDR3 is CASSLRQGALREQYF. Written as DNA, the CDR3 is TGTGCCAGCAGCCTTCGACAGGGGGCCCTACGCGAGCAGTACTTC.

This clone has a single count. The chain recombines TRBV5-1 with TRBJ2-7; tentative D call: TRBD2 (5 bases). CDR3 length equals 14 residues. The V end lost 2 bases, the J end lost 3 bases, and 12 bases lay between the germline ends. The germline gives CDR1 SGHRS, CDR2 YFSETQ. The CDR3 reads CASSLAFGDYEQYF. The DNA for the CDR3 is TGCGCCAGCAGCTTAGCTTTCGGGGACTACGAGCAGTACTTC.

This sequence joins TRBV7-9 and TRBJ1-4; possible D gene TRBD1, 6 bases. With 1 base removed from V and 0 bases from J, the gap between germline ends came to 6 bases. Germline values: CDR1 SEHNR, CDR2 FQNEAQ (reference sequence). The CDR3 is made up of 15 amino acids. The CDR3 sequence: CASSLGQATNEKLFF. The CDR3, as DNA: TGTGCCAGCAGCTTAGGACAGGCAACTAATGAAAAACTGTTTTTT.

The chain couples TRBV7-9 to TRBJ2-1; D call uncertain. Germline V gene sequence: CDR1 SEHNR, CDR2 FQNEAQ (reference sequence). V lost 5 bases, J lost 1 base, and 12 bases lay in between. The CDR3 consists of 15 residues. The CDR3 region is CASSPVRVSYNEQFF. The CDR3 bases are TGTGCCAGCAGCCCCGTCCGGGTTTCCTACAATGAGCAGTTCTTC.

The chain combines TRBV5-1 with TRBJ2-7; the match to TRBD2 covers 9 bases. Unmatched junction bases numbered 0, after V lost 4 bases and J lost 1 base. CDR3 length: 13 residues. Germline assignment: CDR1 SGHRS and CDR2 YFSETQ. CDR3 DNA: TGCGCCAGCAGCCTAGCGGGATCCTACGAGCAGTACTTC. It encodes CASSLAGSYEQYF.

The gene calls are TRBV30 and TRBJ2-2; possibly TRBD2 for D (7 bases). Trimming stripped 6 bases from V and 0 bases from J, with 14 bases between. The CDR3 contains 15 residues. Germline loops: CDR1 GTSNPN, CDR2 SVGIG (reference sequence). Written as DNA, the CDR3 is TGTGCCTGTCAGAGGGGGGGCCCGAACACCGGGGAGCTGTTTTTT. It encodes CACQRGGPNTGELFF. The whole variable domain, remainder taken from reference TRBV30 and TRBJ2-2, is SQTIHQWPATLVQPVGSPLSLECTVEGTSNPNLYWYRQAAGRGLQLLFYSVGIGQISSEVPQNLSASRPQDRQFILSSKKLLLSDSGFYLCACQRGGPNTGELFFGEGSRLTVL.

The V call is TRBV11-2, the J call TRBJ2-2; TRBD1 matches 8 bases. V was pared by 2 bases and J by 6 bases, with 2 bases of the junction left unmatched. Germline V gene sequence: CDR1 SGHAT, CDR2 FQNNGV. This CDR3 comprises 14 residues. CDR3 sequence reads: CASSLQGAAGELFF. In DNA, the CDR3 is TGTGCCAGCAGCTTACAGGGGGCCGCCGGGGAGCTGTTTTTT.

The chain combines TRBV5-1 with TRBJ1-4; 8 bases line up with TRBD1. Germline V gene lookup returns CDR1 SGHRS and CDR2 YFSETQ. Unmatched junction bases numbered 11, after V lost 1 base and J lost 12 bases. The CDR3 runs 15 residues. CDR3 nucleotide sequence: TGCGCCAGCAGCTTGTCACCCGGGACAGGTTCGGAACTGTTTTTT. Translation gives CASSLSPGTGSELFF.

The chain is built from TRBV9 and TRBJ2-5, with D maybe TRBD1 (5 bases). CDR3 size: 14 residues. V was cut by 0 bases and J by 7 bases, with 13 bases left in between. Germline-derived CDR1 and CDR2 are SGDLS and YYNGEE. CDR3 region: CASSVGQPQGTQYF. CDR3 sequence (DNA): TGTGCCAGCAGCGTAGGGCAGCCTCAGGGGACCCAGTACTTC. Using reference TRBV9 and TRBJ2-5 for the parts outside the CDR3, the full variable domain is DSGVTQTPKHLITATGQRVTLRCSPRSGDLSVYWYQQSLDQGLQFLIQYYNGEERAKGNILERFSAQQFPDLHSELNLSSLELGDSALYFCASSVGQPQGTQYFGPGTRLLVL.

The CDR3 DNA reads TGTGCCAGCAGCTTCAGTTCGAACACCGGGGAGCTGTTTTTT. It encodes CASSFSSNTGELFF. V gene TRBV7-9 combines with J gene TRBJ2-2; D is unclear. V was clipped by 3 bases and J by 0 bases, with 5 bases between them. This CDR3 spans 14 amino acids. Germline V CDR1 and CDR2: SEHNR, FQNEAQ (reference sequence).

The chain carries TRBV6-6 and TRBJ1-2; TRBD1 matches at 9 bases. V lost 6 bases, J lost 8 bases, and 16 bases stayed unmatched. Germline assignment: CDR1 MNHNY and CDR2 SVGAGI (reference sequence). The CDR3 extends over 16 amino acids. CDR3 coding DNA: TGTGCCAGCAGAATATTCGGACAGGGGTATTCGGAGGGCTACACCTTC. Protein: CASRIFGQGYSEGYTF.

This chain links TRBV6-7 with TRBJ1-1, with D possibly TRBD1 on 5 matching bases. TRBV6-7 is flagged as an ORF with uncertain function. Deletions cut 7 bases from V and 3 bases from J, with 15 bases between. This CDR3 is 14 amino acids long. DNA for the CDR3: TGTGCCAGCAATCCGACAGATTATGACACTGAAGCTTTCTTT. Protein sequence: CASNPTDYDTEAFF.

This clone was detected only a few times. The rearrangement joins TRBV28 to TRBJ1-1; maybe TRBD1 (6 bases). The CDR3 sequence is 12 residues long. V lost 6 bases, J lost 8 bases, and 13 bases lay in between. Looked up from germline, CDR1 is MDHEN and CDR2 is SYDVKM. CDR3 sequence: CASRPGQPEAFF. CDR3 DNA: TGTGCCAGCAGACCTGGACAGCCCGAAGCTTTCTTT.

The rearrangement uses TRBV2 and TRBJ1-2; tentative D call: TRBD1 (5 bases). Per the germline V gene, CDR1 is SNHLY and CDR2 is FYNNEI. V shed 8 bases and J shed 5 bases, with 15 bases lying between them. The CDR3 loop spans 13 amino acids. The CDR3, as DNA: TGTGCCAGCGATAGACGGGACTCGTATGGCTACACCTTC. Translating gives CASDRRDSYGYTF.

The chain combines TRBV30 with TRBJ1-1; TRBD1 is a possible D gene (6 bases). Trimming removed 7 bases from V and 4 bases from J, with 16 bases in between. Germline CDR1 and CDR2: GTSNPN and SVGIG (reference sequence). The CDR3 is 13 amino acids. The CDR3 sequence: CASNPRGVTEAFF. DNA of the CDR3: TGTGCCTCAAATCCCAGGGGTGTCACTGAAGCTTTCTTT. Using reference TRBV30 and TRBJ1-1 for the parts outside the CDR3, the full variable domain is SQTIHQWPATLVQPVGSPLSLECTVEGTSNPNLYWYRQAAGRGLQLLFYSVGIGQISSEVPQNLSASRPQDRQFILSSKKLLLSDSGFYLCASNPRGVTEAFFGQGTRLTVV.

This sequence joins TRBV27 and TRBJ2-5, with D tentatively TRBD1 (6 bases). V was pared by 6 bases and J by 5 bases, with 13 bases between. CDR1 is MNHEY, CDR2 SMNVEV, per germline (reference sequence). There are 13 residues in the CDR3. The CDR3, as DNA: TGTGCCAGCAGAAAAACAGGGACGGAGACCCAGTACTTC. It yields the protein CASRKTGTETQYF.